The 4 T cell receptor beta chains below all came from one sample that was sequenced in a study of OX40 agonist ivuxolimab in advanced cancers. Using immunoSEQ multiplex PCR, the repertoire was profiled, and TCRdb retains in-frame clones only, with some absent. This table holds about 100,000 clones, around 80% found once. The material sequenced was CD4+ or CD8+ T cells sorted from blood, taken in a trial of the OX40 agonist ivuxolimab. The receptors here all came from an adult with an advanced solid tumor such as melanoma, head and neck, liver or kidney cancer.

The chain uses TRBV29-1 and TRBJ2-3; 7 bases are a match to TRBD1. V gave up 7 bases and J gave up 5 bases; unmatched junction bases: 12. The length of the CDR3 is 14 residues. In germline, CDR1 is SQVTM, CDR2 ANQGSEA. CDR3 in amino acids: CSADGGPGGDTQYF. Here the CDR3 DNA reads TGCAGCGCCGACGGCGGCCCAGGGGGAGATACGCAGTATTTT.

This sequence joins TRBV5-1 and TRBJ2-3; possibly TRBD1 or TRBD2 for D (5 bases each). Trimming took 6 bases from V and 4 from J, leaving 18 bases between them. Germline V gene sequence: CDR1 SGHRS, CDR2 YFSETQ. The CDR3 is made up of 15 amino acids. CDR3 loop: CASNPLGEPSDTQYF. DNA of the CDR3: TGCGCCAGCAACCCCCTGGGGGAGCCCTCAGATACGCAGTATTTT.

The chain uses TRBV6-6 and TRBJ1-5; TRBD1 agrees at 8 bases. This CDR3 has 13 amino acids. Germline V gene data show CDR1 as MNHNY and CDR2 as SVGAGI (reference sequence). V lost 10 bases to trimming and J lost 9 bases; unmatched junction nucleotides: 11. The CDR3 nucleotides read TGTGCCACGCTCCCGACAGGGGCTTGGCCCCAGCATTTT. Its translation: CATLPTGAWPQHF.

CDR3 DNA sequence: TGTGCCAGCAGTGGGGGGAACTACGAGCAGTACTTC. Translating it yields CASSGGNYEQYF. The J gene is TRBJ2-7, the V gene TRBV6-6, with TRBD2 as a possible D gene (6 bases). Looked up from germline, CDR1 is MNHNY and CDR2 is SVGAGI (reference sequence). Trimming took 5 bases from V and 3 from J, leaving 8 bases between them. CDR3 length: 12 residues.